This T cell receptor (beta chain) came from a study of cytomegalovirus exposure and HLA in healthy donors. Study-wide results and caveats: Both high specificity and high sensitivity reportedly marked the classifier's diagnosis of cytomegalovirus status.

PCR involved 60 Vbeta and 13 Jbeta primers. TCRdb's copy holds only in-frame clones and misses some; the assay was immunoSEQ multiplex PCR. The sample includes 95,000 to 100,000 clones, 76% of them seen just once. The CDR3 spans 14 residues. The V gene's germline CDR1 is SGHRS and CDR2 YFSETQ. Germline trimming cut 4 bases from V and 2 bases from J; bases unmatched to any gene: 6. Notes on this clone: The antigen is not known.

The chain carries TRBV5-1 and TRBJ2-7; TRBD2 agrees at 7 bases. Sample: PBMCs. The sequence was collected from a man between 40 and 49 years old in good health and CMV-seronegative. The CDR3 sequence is CASSVGGGAYEQYF. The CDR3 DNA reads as TGCGCCAGCAGCGTGGGTGGGGGGGCCTACGAGCAGTACTTC.